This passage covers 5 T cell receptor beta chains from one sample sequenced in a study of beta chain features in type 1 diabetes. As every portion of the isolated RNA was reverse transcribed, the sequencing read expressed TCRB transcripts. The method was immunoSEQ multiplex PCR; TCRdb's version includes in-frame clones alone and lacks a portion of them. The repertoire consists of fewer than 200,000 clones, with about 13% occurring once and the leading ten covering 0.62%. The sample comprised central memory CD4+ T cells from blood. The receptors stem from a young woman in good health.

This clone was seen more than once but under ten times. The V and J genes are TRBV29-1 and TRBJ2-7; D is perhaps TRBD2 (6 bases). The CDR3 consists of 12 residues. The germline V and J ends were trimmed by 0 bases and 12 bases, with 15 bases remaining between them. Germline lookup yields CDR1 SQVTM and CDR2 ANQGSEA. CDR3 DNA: TGCAGCGTTGAAGATCTTCGGGAGCGGCGGTACTTC. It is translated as CSVEDLRERRYF.

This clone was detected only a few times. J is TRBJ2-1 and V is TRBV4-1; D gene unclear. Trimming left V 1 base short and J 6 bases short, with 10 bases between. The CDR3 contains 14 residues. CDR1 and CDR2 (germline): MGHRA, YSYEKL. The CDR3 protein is CASSQVARSNEQFF. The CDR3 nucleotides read TGCGCCAGCAGCCAAGTGGCTAGGAGCAATGAGCAGTTCTTC.

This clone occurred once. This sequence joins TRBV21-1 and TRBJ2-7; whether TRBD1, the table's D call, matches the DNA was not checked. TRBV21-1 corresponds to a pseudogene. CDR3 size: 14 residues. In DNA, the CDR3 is TGTGCCAGCAGCAAAGAGATATCCTTCGGGACACAGTACTTC. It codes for CASSKEISFGTQYF.

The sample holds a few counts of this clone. In DNA, the CDR3 is TGTGCCAGCAGTGACAGGGGGCGGAATGAGCAGTTCTTC. This sequence encodes CASSDRGRNEQFF. V usage is TRBV25-1 and J usage is TRBJ2-1, with TRBD1 matching 8 bases. V shed 3 bases and J 7 bases; nucleotides not matched to a gene: 2. CDR1 MGHDK and CDR2 SYGVNS come from the germline V gene. The CDR3 consists of 13 residues.

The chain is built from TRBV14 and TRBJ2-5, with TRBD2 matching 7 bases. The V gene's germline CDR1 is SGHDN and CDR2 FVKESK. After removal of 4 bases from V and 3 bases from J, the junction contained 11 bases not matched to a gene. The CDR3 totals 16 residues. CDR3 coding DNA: TGTGCCAGCAGCCTGAATTGGGCGGGAGCAAAAGAGACCCAGTACTTC. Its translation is CASSLNWAGAKETQYF.